This TCR beta chain is from a study of cytomegalovirus exposure and HLA in healthy donors. Study-wide points: Three of the chains that were CMV-associated were confirmed in vitro to be specific for CMV antigens. Cytomegalovirus association was assigned to approximately 180 TCR beta chains. Roughly uniform sequencing depth across donors was assumed, possibly incorrectly.

The CDR3 is 20 amino acids. Looked up from germline, CDR1 is KGHSH and CDR2 is LQKENI. J gave up 3 bases and V 0 bases, and 18 bases lay outside the gene matches. A word on this clone: Antigen specificity is unknown.

The PCR used 60 Vbeta and 13 Jbeta primers. Assay: immunoSEQ multiplex PCR; the TCRdb copy retains only in-frame clones and omits some. This sample carries approximately 100,000 clones, about 81% of them seen once, and the ten largest clones take 1.4%. Sequenced: PBMCs. The chain employs TRBV18 and TRBJ1-1; 8 positions match TRBD1. The source of this sequence is a man between 35 and 55 years old in good health and CMV-seronegative. DNA of the CDR3: TGTGCCAGCTCACCACCCCAGGGGGCTTCCCGAAGAGCTTCAGACACTGAAGCTTTCTTT. Protein product: CASSPPQGASRRASDTEAFF.